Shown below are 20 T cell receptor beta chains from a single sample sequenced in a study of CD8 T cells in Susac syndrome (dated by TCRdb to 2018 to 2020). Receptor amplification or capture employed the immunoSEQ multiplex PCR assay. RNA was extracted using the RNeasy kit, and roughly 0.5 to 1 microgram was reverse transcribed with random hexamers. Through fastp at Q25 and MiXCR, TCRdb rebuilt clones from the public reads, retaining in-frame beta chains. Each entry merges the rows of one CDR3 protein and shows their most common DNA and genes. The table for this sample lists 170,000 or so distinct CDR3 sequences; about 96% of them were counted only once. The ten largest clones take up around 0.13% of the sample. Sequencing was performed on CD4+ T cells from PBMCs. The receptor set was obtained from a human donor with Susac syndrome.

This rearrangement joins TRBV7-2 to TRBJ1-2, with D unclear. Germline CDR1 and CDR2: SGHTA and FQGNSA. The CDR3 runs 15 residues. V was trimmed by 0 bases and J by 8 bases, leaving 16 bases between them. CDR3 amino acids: CASSLAAHGFNGYTF. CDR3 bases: TGTGCCAGCAGCTTAGCCGCACATGGATTTAACGGCTACACCTTC.

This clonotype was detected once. The CDR3 DNA follows: TGCGCCAGCAGCAACCGACAGTTCTCTGGGGCCAACGTCCTGACTTTC. This sequence encodes CASSNRQFSGANVLTF. This sequence joins TRBV5-1 and TRBJ2-6, with a tentative D call TRBD1 (5 bases). CDR3 length: 16 amino acids. V was shortened by 4 bases and J by 0 bases, with 11 bases between the two germline ends. CDR1 and CDR2 from the germline V gene are SGHRS and YFSETQ.

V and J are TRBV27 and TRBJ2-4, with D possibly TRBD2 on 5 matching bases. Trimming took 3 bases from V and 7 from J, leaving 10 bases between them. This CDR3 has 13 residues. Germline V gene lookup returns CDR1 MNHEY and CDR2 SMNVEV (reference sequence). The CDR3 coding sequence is TGTGCCAGCAGTTTCGGGGTGGGGAACATTCAGTACTTC. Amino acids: CASSFGVGNIQYF.

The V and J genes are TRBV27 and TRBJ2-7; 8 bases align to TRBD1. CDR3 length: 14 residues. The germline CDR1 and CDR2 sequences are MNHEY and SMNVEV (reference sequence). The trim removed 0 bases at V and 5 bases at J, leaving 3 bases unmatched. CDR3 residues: CASSLSGQGNEQYV. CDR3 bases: TGTGCCAGCAGTTTATCTGGACAGGGCAACGAGCAGTACGTC.

CDR3 in amino acids: CASSSKTSGTYEQYF. The DNA of the CDR3 is TGTGCCAGCAGTTCGAAGACTAGCGGAACCTACGAGCAGTACTTC. The chain employs TRBV6-6 and TRBJ2-7; 9 bases line up with TRBD2. Germline CDR1 and CDR2: MNHNY and SVGAGI (reference sequence). The CDR3 runs to 15 residues. V lost 4 bases to trimming and J lost 2 bases; unmatched junction nucleotides: 6.

Written as DNA, the CDR3 is TGTGCCAGCAGCCCAGGGGACCGTCAGCCCCAGCATTTT. This sequence encodes CASSPGDRQPQHF. This chain uses TRBV3-1 with TRBJ1-5; tentatively, D is TRBD1 (6 bases). The germline V and J ends were trimmed by 4 bases and 6 bases, with 10 bases remaining between them. Germline-derived CDR1 and CDR2 are LGHDT and YNNKEL (reference sequence). The CDR3 loop spans 13 amino acids.

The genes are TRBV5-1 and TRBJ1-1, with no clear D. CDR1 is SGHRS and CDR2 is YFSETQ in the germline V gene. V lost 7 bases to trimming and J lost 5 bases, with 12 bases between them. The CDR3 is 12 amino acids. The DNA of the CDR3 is TGCGCCAGCGGAGGCGTGGGGACTGAAGCTTTCTTT. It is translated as CASGGVGTEAFF.

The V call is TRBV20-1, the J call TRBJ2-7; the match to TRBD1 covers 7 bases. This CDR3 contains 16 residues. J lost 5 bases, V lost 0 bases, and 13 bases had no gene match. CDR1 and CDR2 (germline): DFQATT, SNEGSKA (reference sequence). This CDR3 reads CSARDPLSLTGHEQYF. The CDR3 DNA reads TGCAGTGCTAGAGATCCACTCTCCTTGACAGGGCACGAGCAGTACTTC.

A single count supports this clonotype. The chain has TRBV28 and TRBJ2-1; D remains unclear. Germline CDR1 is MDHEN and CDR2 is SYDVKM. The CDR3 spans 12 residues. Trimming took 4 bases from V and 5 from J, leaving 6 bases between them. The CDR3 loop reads CASSYLNNEQFF. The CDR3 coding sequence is TGTGCCAGCAGTTACTTGAACAATGAGCAGTTCTTC.

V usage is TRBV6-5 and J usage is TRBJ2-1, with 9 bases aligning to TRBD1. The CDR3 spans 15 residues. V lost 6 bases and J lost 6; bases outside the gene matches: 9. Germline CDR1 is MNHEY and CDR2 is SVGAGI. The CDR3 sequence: CASRGPGQGVNEQFF. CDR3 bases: TGTGCCAGCAGGGGGCCGGGACAGGGAGTCAATGAGCAGTTCTTC.

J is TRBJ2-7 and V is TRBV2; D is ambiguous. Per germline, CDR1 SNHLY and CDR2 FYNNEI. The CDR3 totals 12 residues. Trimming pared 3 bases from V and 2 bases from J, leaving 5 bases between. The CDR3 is CASSDWAYEQYF. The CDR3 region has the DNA TGTGCCAGCAGTGACTGGGCCTACGAGCAGTACTTC.

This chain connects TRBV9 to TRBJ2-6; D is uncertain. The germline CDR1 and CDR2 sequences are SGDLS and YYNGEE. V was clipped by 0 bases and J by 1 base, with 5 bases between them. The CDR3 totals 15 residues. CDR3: CASSVGASGANVLTF. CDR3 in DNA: TGTGCCAGCAGCGTAGGGGCTTCTGGGGCCAACGTCCTGACTTTC.

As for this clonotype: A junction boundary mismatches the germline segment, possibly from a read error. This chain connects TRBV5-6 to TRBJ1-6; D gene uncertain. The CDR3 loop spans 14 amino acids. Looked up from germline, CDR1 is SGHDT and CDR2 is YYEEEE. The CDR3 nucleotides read TGTGCCAGCAGCTTGTACACCTACAATTCACCCCTCCACTTT. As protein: CASSLYTYNSPLHF.

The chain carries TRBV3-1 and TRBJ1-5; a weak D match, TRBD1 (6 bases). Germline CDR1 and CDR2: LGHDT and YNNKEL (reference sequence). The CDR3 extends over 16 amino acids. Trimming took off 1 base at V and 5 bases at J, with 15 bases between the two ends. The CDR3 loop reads CASSQGWDQGHQPQHF. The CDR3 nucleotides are TGTGCCAGCAGCCAAGGCTGGGACCAGGGGCATCAGCCCCAGCATTTT.

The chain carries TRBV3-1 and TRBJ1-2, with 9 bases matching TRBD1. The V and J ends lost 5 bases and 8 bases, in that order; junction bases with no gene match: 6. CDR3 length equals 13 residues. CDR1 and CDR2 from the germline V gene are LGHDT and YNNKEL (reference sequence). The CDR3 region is CASSEDRGRGYTF. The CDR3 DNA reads TGTGCCAGCAGCGAGGACAGGGGCAGAGGCTACACCTTC.

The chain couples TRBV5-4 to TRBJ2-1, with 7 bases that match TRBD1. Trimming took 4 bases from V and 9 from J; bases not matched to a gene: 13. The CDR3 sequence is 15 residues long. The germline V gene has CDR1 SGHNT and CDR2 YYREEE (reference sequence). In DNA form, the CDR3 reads TGTGCCAGCAGCCAAGGGACAGATAGATCTACTGAGCAGTTCTTC. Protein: CASSQGTDRSTEQFF. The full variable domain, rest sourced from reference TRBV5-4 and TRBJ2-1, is ETGVTQSPTHLIKTRGQQVTLRCSSQSGHNTVSWYQQALGQGPQFIFQYYREEENGRGNFPPRFSGLQFPNYSSELNVNALELDDSALYLCASSQGTDRSTEQFFGPGTRLTVL.

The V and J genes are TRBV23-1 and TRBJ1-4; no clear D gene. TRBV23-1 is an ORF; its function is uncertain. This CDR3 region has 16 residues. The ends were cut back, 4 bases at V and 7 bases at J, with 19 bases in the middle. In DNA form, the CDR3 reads TGCGCCAGCAGTCGAGCGTCGGACCAAGGAGGTGAAAAACTGTTTTTT. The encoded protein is CASSRASDQGGEKLFF.

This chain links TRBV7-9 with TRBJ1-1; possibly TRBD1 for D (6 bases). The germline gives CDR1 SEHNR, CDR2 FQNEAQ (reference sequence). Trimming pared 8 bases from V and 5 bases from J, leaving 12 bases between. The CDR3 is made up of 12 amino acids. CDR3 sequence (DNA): TGTGCCAGCGGTCTAGGGGGTACTGAAGCTTTCTTT. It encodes CASGLGGTEAFF.

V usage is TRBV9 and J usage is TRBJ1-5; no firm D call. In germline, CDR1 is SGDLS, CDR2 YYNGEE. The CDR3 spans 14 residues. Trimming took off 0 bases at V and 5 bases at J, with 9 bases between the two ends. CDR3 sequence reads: CASSVGGSDQPQHF. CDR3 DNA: TGTGCCAGCAGCGTAGGGGGATCCGATCAGCCCCAGCATTTT.

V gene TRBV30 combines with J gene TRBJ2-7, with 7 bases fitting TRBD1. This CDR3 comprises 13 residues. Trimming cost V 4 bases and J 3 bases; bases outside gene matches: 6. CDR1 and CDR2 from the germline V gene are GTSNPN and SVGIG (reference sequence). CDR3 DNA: TGTGCCTGGAACGGGCAGGGGGACTACGAGCAGTACTTC. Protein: CAWNGQGDYEQYF.